This T cell receptor beta chain was observed in a study of T-cell reconstitution after alpha-beta-depleted transplantation in children. This clonotype was observed at least ten times. The CDR3 contains 16 residues. The V segment lost 5 bases and the J segment 2 bases; nucleotides outside the gene matches: 12. It was with unique molecular identifiers that the TCRbeta library was prepared. TCRdb independently ran MiXCR on the PCR reads; one entry per CDR3 protein. Counted here are 100,000 to 120,000 distinct CDR3 sequences, about a tenth occurring once; the ten biggest clones make up approximately 8%. The receptor comes from a human donor who donated a stem cell graft to a child with acute lymphoblastic leukemia. V and J are TRBV12-3 or TRBV12-4 and TRBJ2-7, with 7 bases lining up with TRBD1. Here the sequenced sample was PBMCs from the stem cell graft donor, taken from the stem cell graft. The chain's CDR3 is CASSKTWGQGAYEQYF. The CDR3, as DNA: TGTGCCAGCAGTAAGACCTGGGGGCAGGGGGCCTACGAGCAGTACTTC.